The entry below describes one TCR beta chain. Which antigen it targets is not known. A junction boundary mismatches the germline segment, possibly from a read error. This sample was included in a study of tumor and adjacent non-tumor tissue in lung cancer (dated by TCRdb to the late 2010s). Regarding the research as a whole: The cohort included around twelve adenocarcinoma, 2 squamous cell carcinoma and 1 small cell lung cancer patients. The roughly 15 enrolled patients, of whom roughly 10 were men and 5 were women, were aged about 30 to 80 years and were diagnosed with TNM stage I to III disease. Sequencing generated a total of 125,075,908 productive TCRbeta reads, averaging about 4.17 million reads per sample. The study compared bulk TCRbeta repertoires from lung tumor tissue and matched distant non-tumor lung tissue of under 16 lung cancer patients. More than 25 paired specimens, one tumor and one normal lung sample per patient, were profiled by TCRbeta CDR3 sequencing.

Libraries were built with multiplex PCR. The instrument was an Illumina HiSeq 2500. TCRbeta libraries were built by three rounds of nested PCR using primers (Table S4), following protocols modified from ARM-PCR. Before sequencing, PCR products of 200-500 bp were excised from the gel and purified with the QIAquick gel extraction kit. Turning to the authors' computational methods: Reads were cleaned with Trimmomatic, merged with FLASH into complete CDR3 sequences, and assigned to V(D)J germline segments with MiTCR. VDJtools was used to compute clonal diversity as the inverse Simpson's index. Productive reads were defined as in-frame sequences without a premature stop codon. TCRdb itself trimmed the public reads at Q25 with fastp, ran MiXCR and retained productive beta chains. Each CDR3 protein appears once, grouped with its most common genes and DNA. TCRdb, rather than the study authors, made the V and J calls. The sample table shows about 86,000 distinct CDR3 sequences, and more than 75% are seen once. The ten largest make up less than 25% of the sample.

RNA was isolated from bulk, unsorted tissue, and RNA quality was assessed with a NanoDrop ND-1000 and an Agilent 2100. The normal lung samples consisted of distant non-tumor tissue collected more than 3 cm from the tumor edge. Newly diagnosed lung cancer patients without prior chemotherapy who had been admitted for thoracic surgery in China between August and November 2014 were enrolled as donors. Patients with previous radiotherapy or chemotherapy, or with another concurrent cancer, were excluded from the study. Surgical tissue pieces of about 1-2 cm3 were preserved in RNAlater solution and were kept at -80 degrees C until use. The paper as a whole reports these results and caveats: Significantly higher TCR diversity was found in younger patients, and higher tumor TCR diversity was associated with shorter overall and disease-free survival. The sequencing platform is not named in the methods, and unique molecular identifiers are not mentioned. Significantly higher TCR diversity (inverse Simpson) was observed in tumor tissue than in normal lung tissue (roughly 390 vs 170, P = 0.0075, Mann-Whitney U test). A significantly larger cumulative share of the repertoire was made up by the top 100 clones in normal lung than in tumor tissue. Peripheral blood was not sequenced, so blood TCRbeta repertoires were not examined in the lung cancer patients of the study. Only 15 or so patients were included in the cohort, and the need for larger samples and more detailed clinical data was noted by the authors.

Reading from cysteine to phenylalanine, the CDR3 counts 15 amino acids. Only the CDR3 portion is preserved as DNA: 45 bases, with reading frame beginning at the first base. CDR1 and CDR2 were assigned from the germline V gene as SQVTM and ANQGSEA. This chain is built from TRBV29-1 and TRBJ2-3; TRBD2 could be the D gene, as 6 bases match. Sequencing was carried out using distant non-tumor lung tissue. This clonotype was sampled from a woman between 50 and 59 years old with non-small cell lung cancer. The CDR3 loop reads CIVEYRERVTDTQYF. The sequenced DNA: TGCATCGTTGAATACCGGGAGCGAGTCACAGATACGCAGTATTTT.